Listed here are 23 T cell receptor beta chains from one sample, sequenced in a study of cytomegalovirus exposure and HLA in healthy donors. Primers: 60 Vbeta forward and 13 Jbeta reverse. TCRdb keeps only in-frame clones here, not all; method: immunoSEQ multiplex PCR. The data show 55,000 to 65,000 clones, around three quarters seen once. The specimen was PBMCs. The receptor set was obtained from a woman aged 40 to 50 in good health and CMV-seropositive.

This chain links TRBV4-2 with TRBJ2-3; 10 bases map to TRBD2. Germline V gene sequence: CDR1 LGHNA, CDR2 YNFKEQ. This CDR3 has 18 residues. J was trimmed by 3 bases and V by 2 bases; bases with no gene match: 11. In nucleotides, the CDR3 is TGTGCCAGCAGCCAAACCCGAGCGGGGGGGCCTCAGACAGATACGCAGTATTTT. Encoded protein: CASSQTRAGGPQTDTQYF.

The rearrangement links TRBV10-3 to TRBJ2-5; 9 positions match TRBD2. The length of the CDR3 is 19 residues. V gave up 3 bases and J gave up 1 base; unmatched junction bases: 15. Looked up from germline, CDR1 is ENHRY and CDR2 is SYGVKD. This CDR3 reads CAISDIQGSLAGSQETQYF. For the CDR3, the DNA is TGTGCCATCAGTGATATCCAGGGGAGTCTAGCGGGGAGCCAAGAGACCCAGTACTTC.

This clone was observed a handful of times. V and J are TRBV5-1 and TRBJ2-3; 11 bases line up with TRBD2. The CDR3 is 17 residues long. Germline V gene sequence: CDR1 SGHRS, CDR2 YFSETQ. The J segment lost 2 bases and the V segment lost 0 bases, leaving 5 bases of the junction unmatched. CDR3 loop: CASSLGLAGGPTDTQYF. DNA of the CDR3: TGCGCCAGCAGCTTGGGGCTAGCGGGGGGACCCACAGATACGCAGTATTTT.

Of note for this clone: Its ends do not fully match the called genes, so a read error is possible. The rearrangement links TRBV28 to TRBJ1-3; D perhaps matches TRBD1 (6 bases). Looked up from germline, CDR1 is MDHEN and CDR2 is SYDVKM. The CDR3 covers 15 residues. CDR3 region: CASSQGFYSGNAIYF. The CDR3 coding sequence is TGTGCCAGCAGCCAGGGGTTCTACTCTGGAAACGCCATATATTTT.

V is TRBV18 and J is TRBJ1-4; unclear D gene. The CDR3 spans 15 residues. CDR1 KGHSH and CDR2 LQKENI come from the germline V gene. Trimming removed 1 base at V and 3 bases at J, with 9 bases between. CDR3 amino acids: CASSPRGSSNEKLFF. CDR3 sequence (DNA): TGTGCCAGCTCACCACGAGGCAGCTCTAATGAAAAACTGTTTTTT.

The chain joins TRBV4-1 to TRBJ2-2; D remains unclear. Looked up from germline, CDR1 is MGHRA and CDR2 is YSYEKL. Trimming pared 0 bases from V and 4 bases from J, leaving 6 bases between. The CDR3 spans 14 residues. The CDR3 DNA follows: TGCGCCAGCAGCCAAGATGGCCTCACCGGGGAGCTGTTTTTT. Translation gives CASSQDGLTGELFF.

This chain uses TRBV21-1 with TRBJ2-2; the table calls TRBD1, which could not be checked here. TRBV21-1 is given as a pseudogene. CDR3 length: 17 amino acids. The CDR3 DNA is TGTGCCAGCAGCAAAGTGTGGTGTGGGGGCAGGACCGGGGAGCTGTTTTTT. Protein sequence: CASSKVWCGGRTGELFF.

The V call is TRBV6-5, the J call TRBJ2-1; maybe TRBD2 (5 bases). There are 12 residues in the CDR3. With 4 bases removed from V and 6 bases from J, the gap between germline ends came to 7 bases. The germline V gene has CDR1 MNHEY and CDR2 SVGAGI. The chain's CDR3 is CASSSEGNEQFF. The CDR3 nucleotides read TGTGCCAGCAGTTCCGAGGGCAATGAGCAGTTCTTC.

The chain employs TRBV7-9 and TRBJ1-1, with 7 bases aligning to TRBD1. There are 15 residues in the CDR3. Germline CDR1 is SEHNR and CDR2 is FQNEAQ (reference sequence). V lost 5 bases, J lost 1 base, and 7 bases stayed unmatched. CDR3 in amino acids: CASSRSDRENTEAFF. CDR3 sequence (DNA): TGTGCCAGCAGCCGGTCCGACAGGGAGAACACTGAAGCTTTCTTT.

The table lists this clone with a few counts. CDR3 region: CASSSRSPLYEQYF. The CDR3 nucleotides are TGCGCCAGCAGCTCTAGATCACCACTATACGAGCAGTACTTC. The gene calls are TRBV5-1 and TRBJ2-7, with unresolved D. Germline V gives CDR1 SGHRS, CDR2 YFSETQ. This CDR3 comprises 14 residues. V shed 3 bases and J shed 4 bases, with 14 bases lying between them. Full variable domain (rest looked up from reference TRBV5-1 and TRBJ2-7): KAGVTQTPRYLIKTRGQQVTLSCSPISGHRSVSWYQQTPGQGLQFLFEYFSETQRNKGNFPGRFSGRQFSNSRSEMNVSTLELGDSALYLCASSSRSPLYEQYFGPGTRLTVT.

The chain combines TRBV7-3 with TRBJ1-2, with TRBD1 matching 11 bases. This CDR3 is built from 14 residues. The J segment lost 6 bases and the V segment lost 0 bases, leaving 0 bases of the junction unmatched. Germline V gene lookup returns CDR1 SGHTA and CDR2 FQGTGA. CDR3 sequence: CASSLTGQGDGYTF. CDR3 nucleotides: TGTGCCAGCAGCTTAACGGGACAGGGGGATGGCTACACCTTC.

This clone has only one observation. This chain's CDR3 is CASSDRRSGGRRTYEQYF. The CDR3 DNA sequence: TGTGCCAGCAGTGATCGCCGTTCGGGGGGCAGGAGGACCTACGAGCAGTACTTC. The chain carries TRBV2 and TRBJ2-7; tentative D call: TRBD2 (7 bases). The germline V gene encodes CDR1 SNHLY and CDR2 FYNNEI. The CDR3 extends over 18 amino acids. Between the trimmed V and J ends, which lost 3 bases and 2 bases, there was a span of 23 bases.

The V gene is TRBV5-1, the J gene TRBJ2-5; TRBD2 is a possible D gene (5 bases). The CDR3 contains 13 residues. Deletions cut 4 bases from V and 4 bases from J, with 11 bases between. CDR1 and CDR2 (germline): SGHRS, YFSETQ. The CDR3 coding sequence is TGCGCCAGCAGCCTACTAGTATCAGAGACCCAGTACTTC. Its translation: CASSLLVSETQYF.

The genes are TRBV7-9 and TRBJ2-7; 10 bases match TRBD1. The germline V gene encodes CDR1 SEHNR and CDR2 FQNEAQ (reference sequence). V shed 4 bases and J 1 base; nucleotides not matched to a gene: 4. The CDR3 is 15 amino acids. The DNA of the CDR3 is TGTGCCAGCAGCTGGCGGACAGGGGGGTCCTACGAGCAGTACTTC. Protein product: CASSWRTGGSYEQYF. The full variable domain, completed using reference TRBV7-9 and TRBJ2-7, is DTGVSQNPRHKITKRGQNVTFRCDPISEHNRLYWYRQTLGQGPEFLTYFQNEAQLEKSRLLSDRFSAERPKGSFSTLEIQRTEQGDSAMYLCASSWRTGGSYEQYFGPGTRLTVT.

CDR3 sequence reads: CASSLPGVSNQPQHF. The CDR3 DNA reads TGTGCCAGCAGCTTACCGGGGGTAAGCAATCAGCCCCAGCATTTT. The chain has TRBV7-2 and TRBJ1-5; TRBD1 might be the D (5 bases). The germline gives CDR1 SGHTA, CDR2 FQGNSA. The CDR3 covers 15 residues. V dropped 2 bases and J dropped 1 base, with 9 bases sitting between them.

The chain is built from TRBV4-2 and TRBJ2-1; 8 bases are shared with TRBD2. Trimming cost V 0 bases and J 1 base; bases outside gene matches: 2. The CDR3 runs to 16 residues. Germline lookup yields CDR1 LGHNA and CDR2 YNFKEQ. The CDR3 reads CASSQEGTRSYNEQFF. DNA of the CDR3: TGTGCCAGCAGCCAAGAAGGGACTAGATCCTACAATGAGCAGTTCTTC.

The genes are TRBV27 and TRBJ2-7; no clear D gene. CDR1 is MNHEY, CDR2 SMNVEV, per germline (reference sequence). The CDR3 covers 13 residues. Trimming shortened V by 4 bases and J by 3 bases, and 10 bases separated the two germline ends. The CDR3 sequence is CASSSLLLYEQYF. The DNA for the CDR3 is TGTGCCAGCAGTTCCCTCCTCCTCTACGAGCAGTACTTC.

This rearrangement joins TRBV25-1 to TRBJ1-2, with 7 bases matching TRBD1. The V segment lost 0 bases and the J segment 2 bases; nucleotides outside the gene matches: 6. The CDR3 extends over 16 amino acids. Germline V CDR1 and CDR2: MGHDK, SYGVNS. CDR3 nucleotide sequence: TGTGCCAGCAGTGAATATGGGGCAGGGGGGAACTATGGCTACACCTTC. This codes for CASSEYGAGGNYGYTF.

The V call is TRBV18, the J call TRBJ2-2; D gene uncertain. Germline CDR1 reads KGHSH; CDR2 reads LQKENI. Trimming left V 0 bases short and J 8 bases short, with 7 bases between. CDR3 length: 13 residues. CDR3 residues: CASSPPYNGELFF. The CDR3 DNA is TGTGCCAGCTCACCACCGTACAATGGGGAGCTGTTTTTT. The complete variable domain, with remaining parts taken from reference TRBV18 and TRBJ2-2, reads NAGVMQNPRHLVRRRGQEARLRCSPMKGHSHVYWYRQLPEEGLKFMVYLQKENIIDESGMPKERFSAEFPKEGPSILRIQQVVRGDSAAYFCASSPPYNGELFFGEGSRLTVL.

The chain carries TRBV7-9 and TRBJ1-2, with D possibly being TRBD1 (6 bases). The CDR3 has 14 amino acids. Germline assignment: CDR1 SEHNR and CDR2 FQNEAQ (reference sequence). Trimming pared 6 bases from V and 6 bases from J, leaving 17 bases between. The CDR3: CASRGIRGGDGYTF. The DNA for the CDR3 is TGTGCCAGCAGGGGAATTAGGGGGGGCGATGGCTACACCTTC.

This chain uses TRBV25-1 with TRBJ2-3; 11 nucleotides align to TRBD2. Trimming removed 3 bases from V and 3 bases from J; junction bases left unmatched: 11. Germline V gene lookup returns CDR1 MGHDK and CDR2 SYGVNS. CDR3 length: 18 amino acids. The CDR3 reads CASSEGGLAGGLTDTQYF. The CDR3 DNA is TGTGCCAGCAGTGAGGGAGGGCTAGCGGGGGGCTTGACAGATACGCAGTATTTT.

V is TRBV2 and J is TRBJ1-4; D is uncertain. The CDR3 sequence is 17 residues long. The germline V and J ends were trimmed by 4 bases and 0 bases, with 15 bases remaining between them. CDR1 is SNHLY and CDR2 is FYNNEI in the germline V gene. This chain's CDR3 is CASSALEGITTNEKLFF. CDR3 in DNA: TGTGCCAGCAGTGCTTTGGAGGGAATTACAACTAATGAAAAACTGTTTTTT.

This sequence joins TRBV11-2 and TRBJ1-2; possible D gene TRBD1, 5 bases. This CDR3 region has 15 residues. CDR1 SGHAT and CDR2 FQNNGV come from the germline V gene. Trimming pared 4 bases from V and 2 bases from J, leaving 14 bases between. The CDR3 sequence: CASSSPLYRNYGYTF. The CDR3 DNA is TGTGCCAGCAGCTCCCCCTTATACAGGAACTATGGCTACACCTTC.